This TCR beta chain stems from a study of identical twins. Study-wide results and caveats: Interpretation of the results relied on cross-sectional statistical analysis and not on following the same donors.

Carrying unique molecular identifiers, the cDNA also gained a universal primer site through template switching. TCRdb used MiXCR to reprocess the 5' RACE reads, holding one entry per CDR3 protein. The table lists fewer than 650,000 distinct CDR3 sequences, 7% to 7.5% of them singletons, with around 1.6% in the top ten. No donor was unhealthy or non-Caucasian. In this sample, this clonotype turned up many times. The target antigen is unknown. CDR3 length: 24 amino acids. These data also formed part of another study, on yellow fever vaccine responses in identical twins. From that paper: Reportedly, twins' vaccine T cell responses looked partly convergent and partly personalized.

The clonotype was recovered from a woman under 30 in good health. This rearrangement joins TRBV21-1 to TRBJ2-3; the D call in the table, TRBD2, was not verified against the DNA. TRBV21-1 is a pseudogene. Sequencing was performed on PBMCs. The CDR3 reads CASSKARPISIFLAGGKSTDTQYF. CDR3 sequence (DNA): TGTGCCAGCAGCAAAGCGAGGCCGATATCTATTTTTCTAGCGGGAGGGAAAAGCACAGATACGCAGTATTTT.